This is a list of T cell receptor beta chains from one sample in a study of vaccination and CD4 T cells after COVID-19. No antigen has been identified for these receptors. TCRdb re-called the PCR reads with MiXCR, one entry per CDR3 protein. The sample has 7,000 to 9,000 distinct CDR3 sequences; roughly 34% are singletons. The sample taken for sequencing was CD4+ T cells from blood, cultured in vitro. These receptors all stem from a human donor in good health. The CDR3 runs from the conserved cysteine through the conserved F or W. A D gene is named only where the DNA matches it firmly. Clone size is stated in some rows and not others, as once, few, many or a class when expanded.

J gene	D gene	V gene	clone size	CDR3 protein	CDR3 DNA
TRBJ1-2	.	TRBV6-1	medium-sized	CASLPVGGNYGYTF	TGTGCCAGCCTCCCCGTGGGTGGGAACTATGGCTACACCTTC
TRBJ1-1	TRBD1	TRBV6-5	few	CASSYYSGTGGYEAFF	TGTGCCAGCAGTTACTACTCGGGGACAGGGGGCTATGAAGCTTTCTTT
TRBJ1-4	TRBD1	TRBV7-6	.	CASSSQGREKLFF	TGTGCCAGCAGCTCACAGGGGAGGGAAAAACTGTTTTTT
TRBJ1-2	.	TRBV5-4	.	CASSGGGQNYGYTF	TGTGCCAGCAGCGGGGGAGGGCAGAACTATGGCTACACCTTC
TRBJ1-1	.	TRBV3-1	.	CASSQLEGNTEAFF	TGTGCCAGCAGCCAACTTGAAGGGAACACTGAAGCTTTCTTT
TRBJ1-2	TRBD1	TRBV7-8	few	CASSLAYLGQGAGGYTF	TGTGCCAGCAGCTTAGCTTATCTAGGACAGGGGGCCGGTGGCTACACCTTC
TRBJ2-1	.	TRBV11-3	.	CASSPSATYREQFF	TGTGCCAGCAGCCCTAGTGCCACTTATCGTGAGCAGTTCTTC
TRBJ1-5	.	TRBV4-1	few	CASSQDHSSNQPQHF	TGCGCCAGCAGCCAAGATCACAGTAGCAATCAGCCCCAGCATTTT
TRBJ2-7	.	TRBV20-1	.	CSARDRDLEQYF	TGCAGTGCTAGAGACCGGGACCTAGAGCAGTACTTC
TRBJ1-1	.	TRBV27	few	CASSLRGYTEAFF	TGTGCCAGCAGTTTAAGGGGATACACTGAAGCTTTCTTT
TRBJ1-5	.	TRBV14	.	CASSQGYNQPQHF	TGTGCCAGCAGCCAAGGCTACAATCAGCCCCAGCATTTT
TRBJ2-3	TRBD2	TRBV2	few	CASSRGGSADTQYF	TGTGCCAGCAGTCGCGGGGGGTCCGCAGATACGCAGTATTTT
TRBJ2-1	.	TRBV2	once	CAGCKQGPYNEQFF	TGTGCCGGATGCAAACAGGGACCCTACAATGAGCAGTTCTTC
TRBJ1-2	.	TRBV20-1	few	CSAIAGLDYGYTF	TGCAGTGCTATTGCGGGGTTGGACTATGGCTACACCTTC
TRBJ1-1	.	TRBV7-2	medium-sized	CASSLGGGFRRTEAFF	TGTGCCAGCAGCTTAGGCGGAGGGTTTAGGAGGACTGAAGCTTTCTTT
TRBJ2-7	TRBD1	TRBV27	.	CASSPWDRPYEQYF	TGTGCCAGCAGTCCCTGGGACAGGCCCTACGAGCAGTACTTC
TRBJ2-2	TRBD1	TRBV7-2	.	CASSRSRDRVTTGELFF	TGTGCCAGCAGCCGGTCTCGGGACAGGGTGACTACCGGGGAGCTGTTTTTT
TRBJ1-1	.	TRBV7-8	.	CASSLVPDVSTEAFF	TGTGCCAGCAGCTTAGTTCCAGATGTGAGCACTGAAGCTTTCTTT
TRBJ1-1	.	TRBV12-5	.	CASEIIPDNTEAFF	TGTGCTAGTGAAATTATTCCGGACAACACTGAAGCTTTCTTT
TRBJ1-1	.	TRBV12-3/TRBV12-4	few	CASIILGGGTEAFF	TGTGCCAGCATCATCCTTGGGGGTGGCACTGAAGCTTTCTTT
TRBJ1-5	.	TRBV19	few	CASSIFGGAQPQHF	TGTGCCAGTAGTATTTTCGGGGGAGCCCAGCCCCAGCATTTT
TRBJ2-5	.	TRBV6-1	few	CASRPLGAAQETQYF	TGTGCCAGCAGGCCCCTCGGGGCAGCCCAAGAGACCCAGTACTTC
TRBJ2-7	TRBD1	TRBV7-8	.	CASSFRDRGTNEQYF	TGTGCCAGCAGCTTCCGGGACAGGGGTACTAACGAGCAGTACTTC
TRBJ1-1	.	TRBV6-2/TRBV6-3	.	CASSYKDGGTEAFF	TGTGCCAGCAGTTACAAAGATGGCGGCACTGAAGCTTTCTTT
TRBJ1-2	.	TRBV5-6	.	CASSLGRAGYGYTF	TGTGCCAGCAGCTTGGGGAGGGCTGGCTATGGCTACACCTTC
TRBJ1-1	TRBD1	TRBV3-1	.	CASSQSVDRAAFF	TGTGCCAGCAGCCAGTCCGTGGACAGGGCCGCTTTCTTT
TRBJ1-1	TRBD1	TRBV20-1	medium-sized	CSASRGLGEAFF	TGCAGTGCTAGCAGGGGGTTGGGAGAAGCTTTCTTT
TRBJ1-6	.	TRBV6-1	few	CASRRTGDSPLHF	TGTGCCAGCAGAAGGACGGGAGATTCACCCCTCCACTTT
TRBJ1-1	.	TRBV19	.	CASSRSLNTEAFF	TGTGCCAGTAGTAGGTCCCTGAACACTGAAGCTTTCTTT
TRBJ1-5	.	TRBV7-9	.	CASSLGGLGNQPQHF	TGTGCCAGCAGCTTAGGTGGGCTCGGCAATCAGCCCCAGCATTTT
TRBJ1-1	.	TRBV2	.	CASAGLPFTEAFF	TGTGCCAGCGCAGGGCTTCCTTTCACTGAAGCTTTCTTT
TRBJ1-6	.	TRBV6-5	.	CASSYSHQQTRGSPLHF	TGTGCCAGCAGTTACTCTCACCAACAGACTCGGGGTTCACCCCTCCACTTT
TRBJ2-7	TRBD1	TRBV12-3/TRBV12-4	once	CASSPGQPSGEQYF	TGTGCCAGCAGTCCGGGACAGCCTTCGGGCGAGCAGTACTTC
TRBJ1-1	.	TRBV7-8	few	CASSLASGPTEAFF	TGTGCCAGCAGCTTAGCAAGCGGCCCCACTGAAGCTTTCTTT
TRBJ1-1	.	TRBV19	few	CASNGGGTEAFF	TGTGCCAGTAATGGGGGAGGCACTGAAGCTTTCTTT
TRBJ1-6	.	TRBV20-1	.	CSASSGTPGSLLHF	TGCAGTGCTTCCTCCGGGACCCCGGGTTCACTCCTCCACTTT
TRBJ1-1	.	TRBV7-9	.	CASSFSGGAMSSSSGQGPNTEAFF	.
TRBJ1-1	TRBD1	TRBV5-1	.	CASSFRDREAFF	TGCGCCAGCAGCTTTCGGGACAGGGAAGCTTTCTTT
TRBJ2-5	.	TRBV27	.	CASSFLSGEETQYF	TGTGCCAGCAGTTTTCTTTCTGGGGAAGAGACCCAGTACTTC
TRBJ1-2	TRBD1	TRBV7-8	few	CASSLVDRVRRSYTF	TGTGCCAGCAGCTTAGTTGACAGGGTACGGCGCTCGTACACCTTC
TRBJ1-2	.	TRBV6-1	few	CAVTEGSDGYTF	TGTGCCGTAACAGAGGGCAGCGATGGCTACACCTTC
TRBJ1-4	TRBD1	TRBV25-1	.	CAWDRGAPEEEKLFF	TGTGCCTGGGACAGGGGGGCGCCGGAGGAGGAAAAACTGTTTTTT
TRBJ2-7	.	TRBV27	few	CASRNKRTSSYEQYF	TGTGCCAGCAGGAATAAAAGGACGAGCTCCTACGAGCAGTACTTC
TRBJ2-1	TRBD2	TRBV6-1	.	CASTLAGGLGNEQFF	TGTGCCAGCACCCTAGCGGGGGGACTGGGTAATGAGCAGTTCTTC
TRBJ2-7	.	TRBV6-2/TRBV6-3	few	CASSYSGLSYEQYF	TGTGCCAGCAGTTACTCAGGACTTTCCTACGAGCAGTACTTC
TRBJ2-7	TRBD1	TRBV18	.	CASSSGQEYEQYF	TGTGCCAGCTCATCGGGACAGGAGTACGAGCAGTACTTC
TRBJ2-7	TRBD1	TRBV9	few	CASSPRTGFELEQYF	TGTGCCAGCAGCCCACGGACAGGGTTTGAACTCGAGCAGTACTTC